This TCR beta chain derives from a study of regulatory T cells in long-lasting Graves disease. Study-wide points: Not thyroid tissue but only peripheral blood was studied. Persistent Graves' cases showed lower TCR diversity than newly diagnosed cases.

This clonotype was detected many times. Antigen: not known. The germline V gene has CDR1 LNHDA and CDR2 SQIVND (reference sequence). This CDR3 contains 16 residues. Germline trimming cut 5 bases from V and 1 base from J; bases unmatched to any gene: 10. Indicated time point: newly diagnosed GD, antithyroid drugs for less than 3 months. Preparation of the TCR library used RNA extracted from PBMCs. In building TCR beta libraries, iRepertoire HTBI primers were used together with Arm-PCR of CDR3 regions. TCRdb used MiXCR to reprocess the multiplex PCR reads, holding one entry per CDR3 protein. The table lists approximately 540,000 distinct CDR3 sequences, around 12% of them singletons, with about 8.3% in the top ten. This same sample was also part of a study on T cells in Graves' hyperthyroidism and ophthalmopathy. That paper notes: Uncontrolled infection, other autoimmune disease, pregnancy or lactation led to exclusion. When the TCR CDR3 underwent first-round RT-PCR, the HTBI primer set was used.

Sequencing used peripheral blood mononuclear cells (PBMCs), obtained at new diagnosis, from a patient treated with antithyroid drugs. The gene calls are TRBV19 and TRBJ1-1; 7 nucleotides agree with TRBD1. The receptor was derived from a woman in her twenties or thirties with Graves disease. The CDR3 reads CASSRYSGTENTEAFF. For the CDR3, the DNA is TGTGCCAGTAGTCGCTACTCCGGGACAGAGAACACTGAAGCTTTCTTT.